This note documents a single TCR beta chain sequence. This record belongs to a study of blood T cell repertoires in COVID-19. Whole-study context: Material from acute and convalescent COVID-19 was sourced from the United States, Italy and Spain. PBMCs, B-cell-depleted T cells, or T cells were the source of the cDNA or gDNA that made up the material.

As handled by the study authors: It was from reference gene primer amplification that nucleated cell counts were estimated. This table comes from immunoSEQ multiplex PCR, and its TCRdb copy is limited to in-frame clones, with some not included. The V and J calls and clone size come from that table; D and trimming were worked out from the DNA. The sample has hundreds of thousands of clones, 75% to 90% seen once. With V trimmed by 6 bases and J by 10 bases, 5 bases remained unmatched. The CDR3 totals 11 residues. V and J are TRBV12-3 or TRBV12-4 and TRBJ1-2; 7 bases match TRBD1. The TCR originated in a woman aged 18-29 years with acute or convalescent COVID-19. Sequencing was done on a sample of peripheral blood. The CDR3 nucleotides are TGTGCCAGCAGCACGGACAGGCACTACACCTTC. Protein: CASSTDRHYTF.